A single sample is the source of the 10 T cell receptor beta chains below, sequenced in a study of early T cells in non-severe SARS-CoV-2 infection. MiXCR, run by TCRdb on the 5' RACE reads, gives a single entry per CDR3 protein. The sample carries around 70,000 distinct CDR3 sequences, approximately 12% recorded once. Sequenced input: whole blood. The receptors come from an adult who was a healthcare worker with PCR-confirmed SARS-CoV-2 infection or an uninfected control (not recorded which).

This clonotype was seen many times. The CDR3: CASKGGSDSDPEGYTF. CDR3 nucleotide sequence: TGTGCCAGCAAGGGTGGATCGGACTCGGACCCCGAGGGCTACACCTTC. The rearrangement joins TRBV28 to TRBJ1-2, with D uncertain. The CDR3 length is 16 residues. The germline CDR1 and CDR2 sequences are MDHEN and SYDVKM. Trimming shortened V by 7 bases and J by 8 bases, and 26 bases separated the two germline ends.

The table lists this clonotype with a few counts. The chain uses TRBV11-3 and TRBJ2-1, with TRBD1 matching 7 bases. J gave up 7 bases and V 1 base, and 7 bases lay outside the gene matches. The CDR3 is 15 amino acids. The germline V gene encodes CDR1 SGHNT and CDR2 YENEEA. The CDR3 region has the DNA TGTGCCAGCAGCTTAGGACAGGGTGGCTGGAATGAGCAGTTCTTC. It translates to CASSLGQGGWNEQFF.

This clonotype was counted ten times or more. The chain has TRBV29-1 and TRBJ2-5, with 11 bases identical to TRBD1. CDR1 is SQVTM and CDR2 is ANQGSEA in the germline V gene. The trim removed 5 bases at V and 4 bases at J, leaving 3 bases unmatched. The CDR3 loop spans 13 amino acids. CDR3 DNA sequence: TGCAGCGTTTCCGGGACAGGGGGAGAGACCCAGTACTTC. It translates to CSVSGTGGETQYF.

This clonotype was detected only a few times. The rearrangement uses TRBV6-6 and TRBJ2-7; 8 bases are shared with TRBD2. The CDR3 has 14 amino acids. Germline CDR1 MNHNY, CDR2 SVGAGI (reference sequence). Trimming cost V 4 bases and J 2 bases; bases outside gene matches: 4. CDR3 nucleotides: TGTGCCAGCAGTTCCCGGGGACTAGCCTACGAGCAGTACTTC. It is translated as CASSSRGLAYEQYF.

This clonotype was recorded a few times. The gene calls are TRBV29-1 and TRBJ2-5; 9 bases align to TRBD2. Germline-derived CDR1 and CDR2 are SQVTM and ANQGSEA. The CDR3 runs 14 residues. Trimming took 6 bases from V and 1 from J; bases not matched to a gene: 6. CDR3 sequence: CSVFLAGTQETQYF. CDR3 coding DNA: TGCAGCGTATTCCTAGCGGGAACCCAAGAGACCCAGTACTTC. Full variable domain (outside the CDR3, taken from reference TRBV29-1 and TRBJ2-5): SAVISQKPSRDICQRGTSLTIQCQVDSQVTMMFWYRQQPGQSLTLIATANQGSEATYESGFVIDKFPISRPNLTFSTLTVSNMSPEDSSIYLCSVFLAGTQETQYFGPGTRLLVL.

This clonotype has at least ten counts. The chain joins TRBV29-1 to TRBJ2-3; no reliable D call. The CDR3 is 14 residues long. Germline V gene data show CDR1 as SQVTM and CDR2 as ANQGSEA. The V and J ends lost 5 bases and 3 bases respectively, with 15 bases between them. The DNA of the CDR3 is TGCAGCGTTTACAACACCAGGAGTACAGATACGCAGTATTTT. Translation: CSVYNTRSTDTQYF.

This clonotype was seen ten or more times. The J gene is TRBJ2-3, the V gene TRBV4-1; 14 bases map to TRBD2. Trimming cost V 1 base and J 4 bases; bases outside gene matches: 7. CDR3 size: 18 residues. Germline-derived CDR1 and CDR2 are MGHRA and YSYEKL. CDR3 sequence (DNA): TGCGCCAGCAGCCAAGCCCTGGGGACTAGCGGGAGTGCAGATACGCAGTATTTT. This sequence encodes CASSQALGTSGSADTQYF.

This clonotype was counted a few times. This chain links TRBV13 with TRBJ1-2; tentatively, D is TRBD1 (5 bases). Per the germline V gene, CDR1 is PRHDT and CDR2 is FYEKMQ (reference sequence). This CDR3 is 14 amino acids long. The V end was cut by 5 bases, the J end by 0 bases, with 10 bases between. The CDR3 coding sequence is TGTGCCAGCAGCCCGGGGCCACCTAACTATGGCTACACCTTC. It specifies CASSPGPPNYGYTF.

The chain links TRBV5-4 to TRBJ2-7; 7 nucleotides align to TRBD2. The germline CDR1 and CDR2 sequences are SGHNT and YYREEE (reference sequence). The V gene end was trimmed by 0 bases and the J gene end by 3 bases; junction bases not matched to a gene: 6. The CDR3 loop spans 15 amino acids. The CDR3 spells CASSLEASGYYEQYF. CDR3 nucleotide sequence: TGTGCCAGCAGCTTGGAGGCTAGCGGCTACTACGAGCAGTACTTC.

This clonotype has a count of ten or more. V is TRBV14 and J is TRBJ1-2, with TRBD1 matching over 9 bases. The germline CDR1 and CDR2 sequences are SGHDN and FVKESK. Unmatched junction bases numbered 7, after V lost 1 base and J lost 7 bases. The CDR3 runs 15 residues. CDR3 sequence: CASSQGTKDRGGYTF. The CDR3 DNA is TGTGCCAGCAGCCAAGGGACGAAGGACAGGGGTGGCTACACCTTC.